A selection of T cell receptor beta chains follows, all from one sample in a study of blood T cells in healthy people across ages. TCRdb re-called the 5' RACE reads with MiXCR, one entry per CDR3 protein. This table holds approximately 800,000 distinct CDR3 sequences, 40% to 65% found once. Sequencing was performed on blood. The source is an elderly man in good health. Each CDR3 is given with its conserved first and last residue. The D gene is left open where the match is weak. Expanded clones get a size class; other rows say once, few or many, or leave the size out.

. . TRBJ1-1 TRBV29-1 CSVDSLDPNTEAFF TGCAGCGTAGACTCCTTAGACCCTAACACTGAAGCTTTCTTT
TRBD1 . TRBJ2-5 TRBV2 CASSTSRDRAGTQYF TGTGCCAGCAGTACGTCCCGGGACAGGGCGGGGACCCAGTACTTC
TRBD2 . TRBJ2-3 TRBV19 CASSKVSGSADTQYF TGTGCCAGTAGTAAAGTCAGCGGGAGCGCAGATACGCAGTATTTT
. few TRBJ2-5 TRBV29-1 CSVGSRQETQYF TGCAGCGTTGGCAGCAGGCAAGAGACCCAGTACTTC
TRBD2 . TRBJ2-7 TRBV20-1 CSAQWAGEGYEQYF TGCAGTGCCCAATGGGCGGGAGAAGGATACGAGCAGTACTTC
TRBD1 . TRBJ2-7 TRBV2 CASKDRFTYEQYF TGTGCCAGCAAGGACAGGTTCACCTACGAGCAGTACTTC
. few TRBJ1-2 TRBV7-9 CASSPSLAGFYGYTF TGTGCCAGCAGCCCCAGCCTCGCCGGGTTCTATGGCTACACCTTC
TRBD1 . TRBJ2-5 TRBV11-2 CASRIPGQGQETQYF TGTGCCAGCAGGATTCCGGGACAGGGCCAAGAGACCCAGTACTTC
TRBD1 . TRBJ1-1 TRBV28 CASRTGGRVNTEAFF TGTGCCAGCAGAACAGGGGGTCGGGTGAACACTGAAGCTTTCTTT
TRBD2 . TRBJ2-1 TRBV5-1 CASSILAGLANERFF TGCGCCAGCAGCATACTAGCGGGGCTAGCCAATGAGCGGTTCTTC
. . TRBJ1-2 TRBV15 CATSRGSLPGWDGYTF TGTGCCACCAGCAGAGGCTCACTCCCGGGGTGGGATGGCTACACCTTC
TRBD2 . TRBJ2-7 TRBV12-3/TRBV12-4 CASSFSGRAGYEQYF TGTGCCAGCAGTTTCAGCGGGAGGGCCGGCTACGAGCAGTACTTC
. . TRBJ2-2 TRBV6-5 CATAPGVGTGELFF TGTGCCACTGCCCCGGGAGTAGGCACCGGGGAGCTGTTTTTT
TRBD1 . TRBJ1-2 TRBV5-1 CASSWGQGAEYGYTF TGCGCCAGCAGCTGGGGACAGGGGGCGGAATATGGCTACACCTTC
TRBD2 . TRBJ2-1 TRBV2 CASWTSSYNEQFF TGTGCCAGCTGGACTAGCTCCTACAATGAGCAGTTCTTC
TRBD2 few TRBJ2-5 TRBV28 CASTRREGRETQYF TGTGCCAGCACTCGTAGGGAGGGCCGGGAGACCCAGTACTTC
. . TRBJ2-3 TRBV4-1 CASSQEFRGYAYF TGCGCCAGCAGCCAGGAATTCCGAGGATACGCGTATTTT
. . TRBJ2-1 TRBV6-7 CASSYRGNEQFF TGTGCCAGCAGTTACCGTGGAAATGAGCAGTTCTTC
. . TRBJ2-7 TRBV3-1 CASSQVGRTGPNNEQYF TGTGCCAGCAGCCAAGTCGGTCGTACAGGGCCAAACAATGAGCAGTACTTC
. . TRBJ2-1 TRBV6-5 CASSYSAGSGYNEQFF TGTGCCAGCAGTTACTCGGCGGGGAGTGGCTACAATGAGCAGTTCTTC
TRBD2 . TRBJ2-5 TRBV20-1 CSADGLAGGVQETQYF TGCAGTGCTGACGGACTAGCGGGAGGGGTACAAGAGACCCAGTACTTC
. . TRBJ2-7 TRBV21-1 CASSKEERQGFTQVPYEQYF TGTGCCAGCAGCAAAGAAGAGAGACAGGGATTTACCCAGGTCCCCTACGAGCAGTACTTC
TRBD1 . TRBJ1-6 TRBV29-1 CSPVGQGNSPLHF TGCAGCCCTGTGGGACAGGGGAATTCGCCCCTCCACTTT
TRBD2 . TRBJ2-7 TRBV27 CASSLRGGGGDEQYF TGTGCCAGCAGTTTACGTGGCGGGGGTGGGGACGAGCAGTACTTC
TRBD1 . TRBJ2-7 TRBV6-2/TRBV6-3 CASGLVGQGARNEQYF TGTGCCAGCGGCCTCGTCGGACAGGGGGCAAGGAATGAGCAGTACTTC
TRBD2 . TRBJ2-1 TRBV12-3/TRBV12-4 CASIGLAGASSYNEQFF TGTGCCAGCATCGGACTAGCGGGGGCGAGCTCCTACAATGAGCAGTTCTTC
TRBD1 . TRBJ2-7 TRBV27 CAKTGIHEQYF TGTGCCAAGACAGGGATCCACGAGCAGTACTTC
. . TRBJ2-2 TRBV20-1 CSASPSLGELFF TGCAGTGCTAGCCCCAGCCTCGGGGAGCTGTTTTTT
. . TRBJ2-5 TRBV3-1 CASSQEGRRGARETQYF TGTGCCAGCAGCCAAGAAGGGAGGCGAGGGGCGCGGGAGACCCAGTACTTC
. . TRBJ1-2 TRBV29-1 CSVEIPADYGYTF TGCAGCGTTGAAATTCCGGCAGACTATGGCTACACCTTC
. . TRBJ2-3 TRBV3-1 CASSFGRVSGHTQYF TGTGCCAGCAGCTTTGGACGGGTGAGCGGACATACGCAGTATTTT